This TCR beta chain was found in a study of Graves' ophthalmopathy and Graves' hyperthyroidism. Turning to the study itself: Peripheral blood (taken before any treatment) was collected at initial diagnosis. Findings and caveats of the study: Cross-validated, the 13-signature model showed 87.88%/81.08% sensitivity/specificity, and 80%/75% in the test set.

In the case of this clonotype: The antigen is undetermined.

TCR beta CDR3 regions were amplified from RNA transcripts. Second-round multiplex PCR followed a first-round RT-PCR using HTBI primers. TCRdb re-derived calls from the multiplex PCR reads in MiXCR, one entry per CDR3 protein. The sample yields around 660,000 distinct CDR3 sequences, about 41% seen once. The junction had 11 bases not matched to a gene; V was cut back by 6 bases and J by 6 bases. The CDR3 loop spans 15 amino acids. CDR1 and CDR2 (germline): LNHDA, SQIVND (reference sequence). The sequence was collected from an adult man with Graves' ophthalmopathy. What was sequenced was peripheral blood. The J gene is TRBJ2-1, the V gene TRBV19, with TRBD1 matching 7 bases. The CDR3 DNA reads as TGTGCCAGTAGCACACCGGGACAGACAATCAATGAGCAGTTCTTC. Translating it yields CASSTPGQTINEQFF.